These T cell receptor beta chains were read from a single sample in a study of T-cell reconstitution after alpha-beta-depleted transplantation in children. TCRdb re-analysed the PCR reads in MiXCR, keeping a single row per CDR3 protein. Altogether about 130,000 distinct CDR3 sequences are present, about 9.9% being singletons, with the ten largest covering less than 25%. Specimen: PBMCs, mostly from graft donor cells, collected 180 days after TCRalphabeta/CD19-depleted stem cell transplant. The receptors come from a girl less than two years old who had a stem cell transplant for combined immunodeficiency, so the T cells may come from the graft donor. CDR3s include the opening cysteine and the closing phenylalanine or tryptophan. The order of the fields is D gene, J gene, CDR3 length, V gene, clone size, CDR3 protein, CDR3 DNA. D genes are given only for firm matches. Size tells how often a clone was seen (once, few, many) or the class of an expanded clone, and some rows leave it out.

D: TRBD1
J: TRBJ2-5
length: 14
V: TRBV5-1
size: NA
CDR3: CASSLEGAGETQYF
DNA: TGCGCCAGCAGCTTGGAGGGGGCCGGGGAGACCCAGTACTTC

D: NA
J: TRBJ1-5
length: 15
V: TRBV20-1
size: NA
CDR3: CSARAGGSYNQPQHF
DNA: TGCAGTGCTAGAGCTGGGGGCAGTTACAATCAGCCCCAGCATTTT

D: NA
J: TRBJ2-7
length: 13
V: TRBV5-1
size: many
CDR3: CASRTDLVYEQYF
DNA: TGCGCCAGCCGGACGGATCTTGTTTACGAGCAGTACTTC

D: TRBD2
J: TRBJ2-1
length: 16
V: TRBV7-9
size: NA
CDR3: CASSPLTGGFYNEQFF
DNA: TGTGCCAGCAGCCCCTTAACGGGGGGTTTTTACAATGAGCAGTTCTTC

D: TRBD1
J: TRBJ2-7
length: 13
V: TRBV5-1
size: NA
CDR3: CASSSGTGDEQYF
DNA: TGCGCCAGCAGCTCCGGGACAGGGGATGAGCAGTACTTC

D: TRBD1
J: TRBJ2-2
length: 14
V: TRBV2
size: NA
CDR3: CASFGQEKTGELFF
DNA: TGTGCCAGCTTCGGACAGGAAAAGACCGGGGAGCTGTTTTTT

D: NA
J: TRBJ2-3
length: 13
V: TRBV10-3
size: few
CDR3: CAIADRLTDTQYF
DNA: TGTGCCATTGCAGACAGGCTGACAGATACGCAGTATTTT

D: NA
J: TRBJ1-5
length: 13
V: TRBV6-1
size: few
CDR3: CATQKRGNQPQHF
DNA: TGTGCGACACAGAAGCGGGGAAATCAGCCCCAGCATTTT

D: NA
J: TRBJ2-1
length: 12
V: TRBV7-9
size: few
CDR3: CASSLGGRWQFF
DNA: TGTGCCAGCAGCTTAGGGGGCAGATGGCAGTTCTTC

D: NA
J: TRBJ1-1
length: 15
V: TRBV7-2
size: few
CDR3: CASSSQTGLNTEAFF
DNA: TGTGCCAGCAGCTCCCAGACAGGATTGAACACTGAAGCTTTCTTT

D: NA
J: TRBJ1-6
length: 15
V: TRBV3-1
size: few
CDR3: CASSQVHGYNSPLHF
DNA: TGTGCCAGCAGCCAAGTGCACGGCTATAATTCACCCCTCCACTTT

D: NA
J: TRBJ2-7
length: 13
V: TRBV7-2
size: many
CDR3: CASSLNSPYEQYF
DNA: TGTGCCAGCAGCTTAAATTCCCCCTACGAGCAGTACTTC

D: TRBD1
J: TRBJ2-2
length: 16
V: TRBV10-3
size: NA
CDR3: CAISEFRDSDTGELFF
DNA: TGTGCCATCAGTGAGTTCCGGGACAGCGACACCGGGGAGCTGTTTTTT

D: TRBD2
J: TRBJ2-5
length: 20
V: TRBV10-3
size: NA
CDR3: CAISETLHGLAGGTRATQYF
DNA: TGTGCCATCAGTGAGACCCTGCATGGGCTAGCGGGGGGGACGAGGGCGACCCAGTACTTC

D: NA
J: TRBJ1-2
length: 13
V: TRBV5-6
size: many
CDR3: CASISQSVYGYTF
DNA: TGTGCCAGCATCTCCCAGTCGGTCTATGGCTACACCTTC

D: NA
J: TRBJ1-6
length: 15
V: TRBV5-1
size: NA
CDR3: CASSLYSQDNSPLHF
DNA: TGCGCCAGCAGCTTGTATTCACAGGATAATTCACCCCTCCACTTT

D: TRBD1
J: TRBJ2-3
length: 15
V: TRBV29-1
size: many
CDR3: CSVGLGQRQDGTQYF
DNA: TGCAGCGTTGGTCTGGGACAGCGACAGGACGGTACGCAGTATTTT

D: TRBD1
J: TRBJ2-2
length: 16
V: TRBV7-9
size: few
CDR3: CASSLGRTGTTGELFF
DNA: TGTGCCAGCAGTCTAGGGAGGACAGGGACGACCGGGGAGCTGTTTTTT

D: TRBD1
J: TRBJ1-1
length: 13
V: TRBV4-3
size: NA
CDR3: CASSQVFGDRAFF
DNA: TGCGCCAGCAGCCAAGTCTTTGGGGACAGAGCTTTCTTT

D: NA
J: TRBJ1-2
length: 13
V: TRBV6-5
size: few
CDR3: CASSYAALVGYTF
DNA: TGTGCCAGCAGTTACGCGGCCTTGGTTGGCTACACCTTC

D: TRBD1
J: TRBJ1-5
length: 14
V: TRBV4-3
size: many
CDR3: CASSHRDRVKPQHF
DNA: TGCGCCAGCAGCCACCGGGACAGGGTGAAGCCCCAGCATTTT

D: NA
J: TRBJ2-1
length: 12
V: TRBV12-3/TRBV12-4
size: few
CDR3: CASSTPQGAQFF
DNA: TGTGCCAGCAGTACCCCACAGGGTGCGCAGTTCTTC

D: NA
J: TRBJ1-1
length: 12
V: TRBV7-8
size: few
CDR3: CASSPPTGEAFF
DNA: TGTGCCAGCAGCCCCCCGACCGGGGAAGCTTTCTTT

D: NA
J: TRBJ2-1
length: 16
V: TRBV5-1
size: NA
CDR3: CASSLAGPASHNEQFF
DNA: TGCGCCAGCAGCTTGGCTGGGCCAGCGAGTCACAATGAGCAGTTCTTC

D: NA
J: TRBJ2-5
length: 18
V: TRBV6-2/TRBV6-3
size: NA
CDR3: CASSYSSPWDLLLETQYF
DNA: TGTGCCAGCAGTTACTCGTCCCCCTGGGACTTACTATTGGAGACCCAGTACTTC

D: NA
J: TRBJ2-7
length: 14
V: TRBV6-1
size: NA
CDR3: CASSLDTFSYEQYF
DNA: TGTGCCAGCAGCCTGGACACTTTCTCCTACGAGCAGTACTTC

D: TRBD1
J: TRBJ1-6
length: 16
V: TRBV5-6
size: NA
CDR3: CASSAWTGLDNSPLHF
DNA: TGTGCCAGCAGCGCCTGGACAGGGTTGGACAATTCACCCCTCCACTTT

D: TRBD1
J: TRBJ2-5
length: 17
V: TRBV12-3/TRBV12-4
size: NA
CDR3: CASSPNGGQGIPGTQYF
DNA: TGTGCCAGCTCCCCAAACGGAGGACAGGGAATCCCAGGGACCCAGTACTTC

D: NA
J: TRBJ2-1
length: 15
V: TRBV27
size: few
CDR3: CASSDADRYYNEQFF
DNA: TGTGCCAGCAGTGACGCGGACAGATATTACAATGAGCAGTTCTTC

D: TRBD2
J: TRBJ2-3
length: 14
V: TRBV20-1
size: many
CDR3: CSASTSGRTDTQYF
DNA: TGCAGTGCTTCGACTAGCGGCCGCACAGATACGCAGTATTTT

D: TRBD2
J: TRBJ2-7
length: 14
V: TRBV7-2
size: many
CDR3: CASAEASGVYEQYF
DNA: TGTGCCAGTGCTGAAGCTAGCGGGGTCTACGAGCAGTACTTC

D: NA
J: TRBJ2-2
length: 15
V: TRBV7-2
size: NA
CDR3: CASTPDSWDTGELFF
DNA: TGTGCCAGCACTCCAGATAGCTGGGACACCGGGGAGCTGTTTTTT

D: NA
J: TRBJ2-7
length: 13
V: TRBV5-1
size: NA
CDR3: CASSLAGSHEQYF
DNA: TGCGCCAGCAGCTTAGCCGGGAGCCACGAGCAGTACTTC

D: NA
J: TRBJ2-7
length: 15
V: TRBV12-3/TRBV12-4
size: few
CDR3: CASSRSGGSTYEQYF
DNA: TGTGCCAGCAGCCGAAGCGGAGGATCCACCTACGAGCAGTACTTC

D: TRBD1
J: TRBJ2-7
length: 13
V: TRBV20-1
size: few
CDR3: CSAERDRGHEQYF
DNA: TGCAGTGCTGAACGGGACAGGGGGCACGAGCAGTACTTC

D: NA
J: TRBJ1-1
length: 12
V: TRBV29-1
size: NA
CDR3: CSGGEEDTEAFF
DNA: TGCAGCGGGGGGGAGGAGGACACTGAAGCTTTCTTT

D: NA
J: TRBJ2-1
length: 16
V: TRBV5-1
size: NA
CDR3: CASSLAVVTAHNEQFF
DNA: TGCGCCAGCAGCTTGGCCGTAGTCACGGCCCACAATGAGCAGTTCTTC

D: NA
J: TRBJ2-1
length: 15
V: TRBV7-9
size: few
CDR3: CASSRDWSSYNEQFF
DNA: TGTGCCAGCAGCCGGGACTGGAGCTCCTACAATGAGCAGTTCTTC

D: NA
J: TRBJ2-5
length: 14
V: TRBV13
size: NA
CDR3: CASSATGARETQYF
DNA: TGTGCCAGCAGCGCGACCGGGGCGAGGGAGACCCAGTACTTC

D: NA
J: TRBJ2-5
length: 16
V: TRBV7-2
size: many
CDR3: CASSYGTRMRQETQYF
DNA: TGTGCCAGCAGCTACGGGACAAGGATGCGGCAAGAGACCCAGTACTTC

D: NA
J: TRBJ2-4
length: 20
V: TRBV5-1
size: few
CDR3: CASSPKQTPPGWDPKNIQYF
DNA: TGCGCCAGCAGCCCAAAGCAGACGCCCCCGGGCTGGGACCCCAAAAACATTCAGTACTTC